The clone carrying this TCR beta chain appeared once. What it binds is unknown. Trimming left V 0 bases short and J 5 bases short, with 14 bases between. Germline CDR1 and CDR2: SEHNR and FQNEAQ (reference sequence). CDR3 size: 17 residues. Expressed TCRB transcripts were sequenced after all isolated RNA was converted to cDNA. The repertoire was sequenced with immunoSEQ multiplex PCR; TCRdb's copy has only in-frame clones and lacks some. The sample has around 250,000 clones; about 63% are singletons. The sample originates from a study of beta chain features in type 1 diabetes. About the study: On cell yields, gender and age, patients and healthy donors were similar. Study findings and constraints: Fewer insertions but more deletions were seen at VDJ junctions in type 1 diabetes patients. TCRB CDR3 length was moderately but significantly reduced in all four CD4+ subsets of Type 1 diabetes patients. For patients, the naive, central memory and Treg TCRB repertoires appeared more alike than for healthy donors.

The sample consisted of naive CD4+ T cells from blood. The sequence derives from a man aged 25-45 years in good health. The chain joins TRBV7-9 to TRBJ1-6; D is undetermined. The CDR3 region is CASSLALREPDNSPLHF. CDR3 nucleotides: TGTGCCAGCAGCTTAGCTCTCCGTGAACCTGATAATTCACCCCTCCACTTT.